This T cell receptor beta chain originates from a study of CD8 T cells in ankylosing spondylitis. Study-level results: The authors found the disease-linked clones to be CD8+ and relatively rare in peripheral blood. The clones that were linked to disease were reported to be significantly enriched in matched synovial fluid samples from ankylosing spondylitis patients.

This clonotype was picked up a small number of times. As yet, its antigen is unknown. TCRdb called the 5' RACE reads again in MiXCR, with one record for every CDR3 protein. This table has 350,000 to 400,000 distinct CDR3 sequences, approximately 20% appearing once. Trimming took 6 bases from V and 12 from J, leaving 12 bases between them. The CDR3 spans 11 residues. V gene TRBV12-3 or TRBV12-4 combines with J gene TRBJ2-1; no clear D. The TCR originated in a male donor with ankylosing spondylitis or in good health (not recorded which). Sequenced input: blood, either unsorted or a sorted T cell fraction (not recorded which). Written as DNA, the CDR3 is TGTGCCAGCAGACAAGGGTACCGGCAGTTCTTC. Residues: CASRQGYRQFF.